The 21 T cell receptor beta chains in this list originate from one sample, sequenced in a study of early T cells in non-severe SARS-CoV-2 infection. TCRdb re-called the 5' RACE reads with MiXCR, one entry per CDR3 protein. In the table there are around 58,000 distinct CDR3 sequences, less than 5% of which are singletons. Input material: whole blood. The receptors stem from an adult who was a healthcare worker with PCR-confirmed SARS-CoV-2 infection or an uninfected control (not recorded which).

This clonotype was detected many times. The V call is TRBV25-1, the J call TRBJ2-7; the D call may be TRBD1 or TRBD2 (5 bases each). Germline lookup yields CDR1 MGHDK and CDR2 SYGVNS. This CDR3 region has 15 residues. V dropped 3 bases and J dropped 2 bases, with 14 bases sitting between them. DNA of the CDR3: TGTGCCAGCAGTGATTCAGCGTTGGGGGCCTACGAGCAGTACTTC. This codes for CASSDSALGAYEQYF.

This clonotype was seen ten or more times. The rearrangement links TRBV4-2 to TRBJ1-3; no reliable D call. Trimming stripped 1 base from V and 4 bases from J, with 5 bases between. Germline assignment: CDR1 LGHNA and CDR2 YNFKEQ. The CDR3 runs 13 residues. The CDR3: CASSQVRGNTIYF. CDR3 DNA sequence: TGTGCCAGCAGCCAAGTTCGCGGAAACACCATATATTTT.

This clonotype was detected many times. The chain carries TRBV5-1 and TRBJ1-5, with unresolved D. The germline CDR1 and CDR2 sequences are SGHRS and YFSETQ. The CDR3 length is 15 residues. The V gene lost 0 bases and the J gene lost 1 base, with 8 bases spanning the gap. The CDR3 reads CASSLVGDSNQPQHF. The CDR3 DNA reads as TGCGCCAGCAGCTTGGTAGGTGACAGCAATCAGCCCCAGCATTTT.

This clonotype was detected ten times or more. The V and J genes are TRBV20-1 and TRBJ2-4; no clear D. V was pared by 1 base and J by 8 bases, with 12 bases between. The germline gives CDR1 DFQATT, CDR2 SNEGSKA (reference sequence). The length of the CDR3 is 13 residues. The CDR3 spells CSARVTGRDIQYF. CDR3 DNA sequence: TGCAGTGCTAGAGTCACTGGCCGGGACATTCAGTACTTC.

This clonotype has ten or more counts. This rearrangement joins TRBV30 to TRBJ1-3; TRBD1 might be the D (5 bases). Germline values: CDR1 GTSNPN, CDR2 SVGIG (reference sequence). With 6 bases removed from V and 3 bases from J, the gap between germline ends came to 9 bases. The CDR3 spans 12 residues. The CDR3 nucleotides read TGTGCCTGTACGAGGGGTGGAAACACCATATATTTT. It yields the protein CACTRGGNTIYF.

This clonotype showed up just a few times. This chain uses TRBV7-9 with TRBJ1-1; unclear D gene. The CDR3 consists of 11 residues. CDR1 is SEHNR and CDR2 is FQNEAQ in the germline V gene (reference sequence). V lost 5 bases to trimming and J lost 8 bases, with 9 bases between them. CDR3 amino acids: CASSRTLEAFF. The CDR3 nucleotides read TGTGCCAGCAGCAGAACCCTAGAAGCTTTCTTT. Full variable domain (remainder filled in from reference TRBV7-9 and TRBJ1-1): DTGVSQNPRHKITKRGQNVTFRCDPISEHNRLYWYRQTLGQGPEFLTYFQNEAQLEKSRLLSDRFSAERPKGSFSTLEIQRTEQGDSAMYLCASSRTLEAFFGQGTRLTVV.

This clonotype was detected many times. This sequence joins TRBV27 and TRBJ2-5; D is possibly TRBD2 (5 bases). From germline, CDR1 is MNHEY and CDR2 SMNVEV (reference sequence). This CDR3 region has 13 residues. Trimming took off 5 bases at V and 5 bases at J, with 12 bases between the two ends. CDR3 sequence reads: CASSPVRRETQYF. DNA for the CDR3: TGTGCCAGCAGTCCCGTGAGGAGGGAGACCCAGTACTTC.

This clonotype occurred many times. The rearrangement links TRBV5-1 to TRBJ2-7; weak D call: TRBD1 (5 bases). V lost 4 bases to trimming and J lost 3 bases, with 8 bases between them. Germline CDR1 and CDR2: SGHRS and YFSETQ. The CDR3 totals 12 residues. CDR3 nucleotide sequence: TGCGCCAGCAGCATCGACAGCTACGAGCAGTACTTC. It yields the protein CASSIDSYEQYF.

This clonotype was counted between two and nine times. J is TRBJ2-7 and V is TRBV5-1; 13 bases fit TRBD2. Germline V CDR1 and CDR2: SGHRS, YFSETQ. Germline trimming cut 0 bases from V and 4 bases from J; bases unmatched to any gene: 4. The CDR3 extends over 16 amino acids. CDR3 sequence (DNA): TGCGCCAGCAGCTTGGTCCCACTAGCGGGAGGGTACGAGCAGTACTTC. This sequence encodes CASSLVPLAGGYEQYF.

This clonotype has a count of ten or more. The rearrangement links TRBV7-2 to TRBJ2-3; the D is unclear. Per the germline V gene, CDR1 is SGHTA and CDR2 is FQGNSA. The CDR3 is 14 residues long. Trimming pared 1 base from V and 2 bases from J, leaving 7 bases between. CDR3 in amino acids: CASSLGAATDTQYF. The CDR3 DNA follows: TGTGCCAGCAGCTTAGGGGCGGCCACAGATACGCAGTATTTT.

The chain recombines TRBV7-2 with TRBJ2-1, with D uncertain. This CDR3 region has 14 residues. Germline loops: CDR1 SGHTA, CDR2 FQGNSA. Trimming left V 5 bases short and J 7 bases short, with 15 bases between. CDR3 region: CASSPGDSANEQFF. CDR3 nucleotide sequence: TGTGCCAGCAGCCCCGGAGATAGTGCGAATGAGCAGTTCTTC.

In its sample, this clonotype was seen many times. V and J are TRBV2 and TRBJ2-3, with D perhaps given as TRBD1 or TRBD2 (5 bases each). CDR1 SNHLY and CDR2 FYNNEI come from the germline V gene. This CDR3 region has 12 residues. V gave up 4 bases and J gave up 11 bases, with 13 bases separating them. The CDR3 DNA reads TGTGCCAGCAGTGGGGACCCCACCCGGCAGTATTTT. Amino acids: CASSGDPTRQYF.

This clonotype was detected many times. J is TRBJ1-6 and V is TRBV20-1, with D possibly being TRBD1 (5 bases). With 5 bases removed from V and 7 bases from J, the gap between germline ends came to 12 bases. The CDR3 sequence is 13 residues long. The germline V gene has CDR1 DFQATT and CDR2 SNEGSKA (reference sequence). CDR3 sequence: CSAWRGTNSPLHF. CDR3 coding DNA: TGCAGTGCTTGGAGGGGAACAAATTCACCCCTCCACTTT.

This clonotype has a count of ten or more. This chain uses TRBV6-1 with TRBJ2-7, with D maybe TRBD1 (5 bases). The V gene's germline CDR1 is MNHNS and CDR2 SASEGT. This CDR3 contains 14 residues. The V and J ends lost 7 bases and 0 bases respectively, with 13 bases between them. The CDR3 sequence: CASNGQLGSYEQYF. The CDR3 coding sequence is TGTGCCAGCAATGGACAACTCGGCTCCTACGAGCAGTACTTC.

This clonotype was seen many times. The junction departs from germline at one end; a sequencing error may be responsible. The CDR3, as DNA: TGTGCCAGCAGCTTCGGGTCGTCGGAGATCCAGTACTTC. It translates to CASSFGSSEIQYF. The genes are TRBV7-3 and TRBJ2-5; D unresolved. The CDR3 loop spans 13 amino acids. Germline V gene lookup returns CDR1 SGHTA and CDR2 FQGTGA. The full variable domain, completed using reference TRBV7-3 and TRBJ2-5, is GAGVSQTPSNKVTEKGKYVELRCDPISGHTALYWYRQSLGQGPEFLIYFQGTGAADDSGLPNDRFFAVRPEGSVSTLKIQRTERGDSAVYLCASSFGSSEIQYFGPGTRLLVL.

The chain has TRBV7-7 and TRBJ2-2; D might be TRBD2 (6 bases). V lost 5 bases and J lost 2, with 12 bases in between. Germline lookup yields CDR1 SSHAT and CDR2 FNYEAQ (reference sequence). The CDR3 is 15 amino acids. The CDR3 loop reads CASSPDSGNTGELFF. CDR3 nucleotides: TGTGCCAGCAGCCCGGATAGCGGTAACACCGGGGAGCTGTTTTTT.

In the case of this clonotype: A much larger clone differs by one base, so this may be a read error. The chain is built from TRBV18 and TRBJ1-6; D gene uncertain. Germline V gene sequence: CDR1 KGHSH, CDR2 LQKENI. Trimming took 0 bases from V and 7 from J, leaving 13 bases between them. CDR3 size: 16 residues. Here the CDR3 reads CASSPPLDGLNSPLHF. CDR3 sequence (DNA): TGTGCCAGCTCACCACCCCTGGACGGCTTAAATTCACCCCTCCACTTT.

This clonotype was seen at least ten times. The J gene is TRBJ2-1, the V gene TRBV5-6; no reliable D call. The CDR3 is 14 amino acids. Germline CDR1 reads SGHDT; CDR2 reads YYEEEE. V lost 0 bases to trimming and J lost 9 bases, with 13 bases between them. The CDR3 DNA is TGTGCCAGCAGCTTGGCGGTAAGCGTAGGTGAGCAGTTCTTC. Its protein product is CASSLAVSVGEQFF.

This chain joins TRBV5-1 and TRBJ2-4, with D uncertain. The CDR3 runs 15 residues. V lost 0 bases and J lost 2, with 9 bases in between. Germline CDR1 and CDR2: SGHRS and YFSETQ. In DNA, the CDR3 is TGCGCCAGCAGCTTGGGCTCCAGAACCAAAAACATTCAGTACTTC. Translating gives CASSLGSRTKNIQYF.

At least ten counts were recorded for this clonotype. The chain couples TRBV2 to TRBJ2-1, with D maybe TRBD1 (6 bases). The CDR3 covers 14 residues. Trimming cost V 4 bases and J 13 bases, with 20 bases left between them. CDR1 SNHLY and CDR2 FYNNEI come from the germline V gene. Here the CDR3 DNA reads TGTGCCAGCAGTGTACAGGGTGTTGTGCGGGTCCAGTTCTTC. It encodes CASSVQGVVRVQFF.

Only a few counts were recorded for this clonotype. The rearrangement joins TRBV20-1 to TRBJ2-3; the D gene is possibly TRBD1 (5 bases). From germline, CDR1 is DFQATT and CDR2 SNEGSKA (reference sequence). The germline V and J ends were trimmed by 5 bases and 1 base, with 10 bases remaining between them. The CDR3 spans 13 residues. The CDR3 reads CSAPLQGTDTQYF. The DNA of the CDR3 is TGCAGTGCTCCACTACAGGGCACAGATACGCAGTATTTT.